This is a list of T cell receptor beta chains from one sample in a study of blood T cell repertoires in COVID-19. TCRdb keeps only in-frame clones here, not all; method: immunoSEQ multiplex PCR. The data contain some 230,000 clones, about 80% of them seen just once; the ten biggest clones take up 1.3%. Sequenced input: PBMCs or T cells enriched from blood (not recorded which). These receptors came from a woman aged 40 to 50 with acute COVID-19. The CDR3 runs from the conserved cysteine through the conserved F or W. The D gene is left open where the match is weak. Size values are once, few and many counts, or a class for expanded clones, and some rows have none.

v_call,j_call,clone_size,d_call,cdr3_nt,cdr3_aa
TRBV4-1,TRBJ2-1,NA,TRBD1,TGCGCCAGCAGCCAAGAGGGGGACAGCTCCTACAATGAGCAGTTCTTC,CASSQEGDSSYNEQFF
TRBV19,TRBJ1-3,NA,NA,TGTGCCAGTAGTATAGTCGGGTACTCTGGAAACACCATATATTTT,CASSIVGYSGNTIYF
TRBV3-1/TRBV3-2,TRBJ1-6,NA,NA,TGTGCCAGCAGCTCCGGGGGCTATAATTCACCCCTCCACTTT,CASSSGGYNSPLHF
TRBV18,TRBJ1-2,once,TRBD1,TGTGCCAGCTCCCGAACTACAGGGGACTATGGCTACACCTTC,CASSRTTGDYGYTF
TRBV24-1,TRBJ2-2,NA,NA,TGTGCCACCAGCCTGGGACAAAGTTTCCCGGGCGGGGAGCTGTTTTTT,CATSLGQSFPGGELFF
TRBV11-2,TRBJ1-4,NA,NA,TGTGCCAGCAGCTTCAGGGCCCCTAATGAAAAACTGTTTTTT,CASSFRAPNEKLFF
TRBV6-5,TRBJ2-2,NA,TRBD1,TGTGCCAGCAGTCAGGGACAGGGATACACCGGGGAGCTGTTTTTT,CASSQGQGYTGELFF
TRBV6-5,TRBJ2-1,few,NA,TGTGCCAGCGACCGAAGGGGATGGGAGCAGTTCTTC,CASDRRGWEQFF
TRBV24-1,TRBJ2-1,NA,NA,TGTGCCACCAGTGATTTGAGTCGGCGGGCGCACAATGAGCAGTTCTTC,CATSDLSRRAHNEQFF
TRBV7-9,TRBJ1-2,NA,NA,TGTGCCAGCAGCTTAAAGGGCAGGCTAGCTTCCTATGGCTACACCTTC,CASSLKGRLASYGYTF
TRBV9,TRBJ2-7,NA,NA,TGTGCCAGCAGCGTCGGGGACTACGAGCAGTACTTC,CASSVGDYEQYF
TRBV5-8,TRBJ2-3,NA,NA,TGTGCCAGCACAACTATAAGGCGGGACGTCACAGATACGCAGTATTTT,CASTTIRRDVTDTQYF
TRBV24-1,TRBJ1-2,NA,NA,TGTGCCACCAGTGCAGGGGTCTATGGCTACACCTTC,CATSAGVYGYTF
TRBV2,TRBJ1-6,NA,NA,TGTGCCAGCAGTGTGCAGGGTTTGGAAGTTTCACCCCTCCACTTT,CASSVQGLEVSPLHF
TRBV12-3/TRBV12-4,TRBJ2-7,NA,NA,TGTGCCAGCAGTTTAGGGACACCCTACGAGCAGTACTTC,CASSLGTPYEQYF
TRBV24-1,TRBJ2-2,NA,NA,TGTGCCACCACCCCAGGGTGGGACACCGGGGAGCTGTTTTTT,CATTPGWDTGELFF
TRBV27,TRBJ1-6,few,NA,TGTGCCAGCAGGCCAGCAGAACAGAATTCACCCCTCCACTTT,CASRPAEQNSPLHF
TRBV29-1,TRBJ2-3,NA,TRBD2,TGCAGCGGACAGCTACTAGCGGGAGGGAGGACAGATACGCAGTATTTT,CSGQLLAGGRTDTQYF
TRBV19,TRBJ2-7,NA,TRBD2,TGTGCCAGTAGTACCTCGACTAGCGGGGTCAACTACGAGCAGTACTTC,CASSTSTSGVNYEQYF
TRBV24-1,TRBJ2-2,NA,NA,TGTGCCACCAGTGATTTCGTCGGGGAGCTGTTTTTT,CATSDFVGELFF
TRBV30,TRBJ2-7,NA,NA,TGTGCCTGGAGTGACCAGGCTAGCTTTAGCTTGCCAAACGAGCAGTACTTC,CAWSDQASFSLPNEQYF
TRBV2,TRBJ1-5,NA,TRBD1,TGTGCCAGCAACAGGGAAGGGGGCCAACATCAGCCCCAGCATTTT,CASNREGGQHQPQHF
TRBV28,TRBJ1-1,NA,TRBD1,TGTGCCAGCAGTTCGACAGGGGGCGCCACTGAAGCTTTCTTT,CASSSTGGATEAFF
TRBV15,TRBJ2-5,NA,TRBD2,TGTGCCACCAGCAGAGATGGGATAGCGGGGGGGCTGCAAGAGACCCAGTACTTC,CATSRDGIAGGLQETQYF
TRBV9,TRBJ1-1,NA,TRBD1,TGTGCCAGCAGCGCGACAGGGGCGCGGAACACTGAAGCTTTCTTT,CASSATGARNTEAFF